This T cell receptor (beta chain) originates from a study of blood T cell repertoires in COVID-19. Study at large: Acute and convalescent COVID-19 samples came from the United States, Italy and Spain. Sample material is recorded as cDNA or gDNA derived from T cells, B-cell-depleted T cells, or PBMCs.

V was clipped by 2 bases and J by 6 bases; unmatched bases: 9. CDR3 length equals 15 residues. CDR1 and CDR2 from the germline V gene are SGHTA and FQGTGA. Only in-frame clones appear in the TCRdb table, and some are missing; sequencing was by immunoSEQ multiplex PCR. This sample has just over 150,000 clones; roughly 84% occur once, and the top ten carry 9% to 10%. In its sample, this clone was seen many times. Material: peripheral blood. The chain carries TRBV7-3 and TRBJ1-2; 7 bases fit TRBD1. This clonotype originated in a woman aged 45-60 years with acute or convalescent COVID-19. CDR3 protein: CASSLSPDRDDGYTF. The DNA of the CDR3 is TGTGCCAGCAGCTTATCGCCCGACAGGGACGATGGCTACACCTTC.